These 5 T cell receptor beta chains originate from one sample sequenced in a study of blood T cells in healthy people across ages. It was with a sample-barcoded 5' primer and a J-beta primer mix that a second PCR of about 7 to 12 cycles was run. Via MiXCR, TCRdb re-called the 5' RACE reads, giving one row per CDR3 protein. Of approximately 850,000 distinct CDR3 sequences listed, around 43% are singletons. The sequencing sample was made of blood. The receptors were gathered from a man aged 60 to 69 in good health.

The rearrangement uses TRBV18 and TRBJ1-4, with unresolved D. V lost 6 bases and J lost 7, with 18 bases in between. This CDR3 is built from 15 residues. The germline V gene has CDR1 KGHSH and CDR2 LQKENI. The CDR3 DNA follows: TGTGCCAGCTCTCATATATCGGAAGCTAGTGAAAAACTGTTTTTT. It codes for CASSHISEASEKLFF.

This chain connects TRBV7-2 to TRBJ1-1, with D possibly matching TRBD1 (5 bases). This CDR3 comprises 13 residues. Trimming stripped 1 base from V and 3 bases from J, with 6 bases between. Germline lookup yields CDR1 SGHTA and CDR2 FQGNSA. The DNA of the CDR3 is TGTGCCAGCAGCTTAGTAGGGGACACTGAAGCTTTCTTT. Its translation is CASSLVGDTEAFF.

Here the CDR3 reads CASSLLVGLETQYF. The CDR3 coding sequence is TGTGCCAGCAGTTTATTGGTAGGGCTCGAGACCCAGTACTTC. This chain connects TRBV28 to TRBJ2-5, with D uncertain. The germline CDR1 and CDR2 sequences are MDHEN and SYDVKM. Trimming left V 1 base short and J 5 bases short, with 11 bases between. There are 14 residues in the CDR3.

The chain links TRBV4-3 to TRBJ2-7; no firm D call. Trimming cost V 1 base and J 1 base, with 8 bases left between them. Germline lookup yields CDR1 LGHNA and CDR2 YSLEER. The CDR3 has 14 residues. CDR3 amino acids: CASSQGNPSYEQYF. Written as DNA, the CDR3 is TGCGCCAGCAGCCAAGGTAACCCGTCCTACGAGCAGTACTTC.

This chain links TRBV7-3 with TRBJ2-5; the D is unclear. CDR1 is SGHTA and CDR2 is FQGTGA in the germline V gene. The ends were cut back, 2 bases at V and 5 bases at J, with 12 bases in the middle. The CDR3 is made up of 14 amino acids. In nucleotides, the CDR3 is TGTGCCAGCAGCTTATCACCGGTGGGGGAGACCCAGTACTTC. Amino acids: CASSLSPVGETQYF.